Listed below are T cell receptor beta chains from one sample, sequenced in a study of cytomegalovirus exposure and HLA in healthy donors. Assay: immunoSEQ multiplex PCR; the TCRdb copy retains only in-frame clones and omits some. This sample has 120,000 or so clones, with 77% found just once. Source material: PBMCs. Receptors originate from a human donor in good health. Both conserved end residues are part of each CDR3. The order of the fields is CDR3 DNA, CDR3 protein, CDR3 length, clone size, V gene, D gene, J gene. The D gene is left open where the match is weak. Rows give clone size only sometimes, using once, few, many, or a class for an expanded clone.

CDR3nt: TGTGCCAGCAGTTACCTGGGCAGTACCGTTGAAGCTTTCTTT
CDR3aa: CASSYLGSTVEAFF
len: 14
abundance: few
v_gene: TRBV6-5
d_gene: NA
j_gene: TRBJ1-1

CDR3nt: TGTGCCAGCAGCCTAAGAGGAGGCGGGAGGGCCACCCCTGGGGATGAGCAGTTCTTC
CDR3aa: CASSLRGGGRATPGDEQFF
len: 19
abundance: NA
v_gene: TRBV7-9
d_gene: TRBD2
j_gene: TRBJ2-1

CDR3nt: TGTGCCAGTAGACTAGGGCGGGGGCCCTATAGCAATCAGCCCCAGCATTTT
CDR3aa: CASRLGRGPYSNQPQHF
len: 17
abundance: NA
v_gene: TRBV19
d_gene: NA
j_gene: TRBJ1-5

CDR3nt: TGTGCTAGTGGCAAAGGGGTTTTGGACAGTCAGTACTTC
CDR3aa: CASGKGVLDSQYF
len: 13
abundance: NA
v_gene: TRBV12-5
d_gene: NA
j_gene: TRBJ2-4

CDR3nt: TGCGCCAGCAGCGGGGGTCCCCGCGGGACCTCCTCCACAGATACGCAGTATTTT
CDR3aa: CASSGGPRGTSSTDTQYF
len: 18
abundance: NA
v_gene: TRBV5-1
d_gene: NA
j_gene: TRBJ2-3

CDR3nt: TGTGCCAGCAGTTCAGCCGGGTCCGGCGGCTATGGCTACACCTTC
CDR3aa: CASSSAGSGGYGYTF
len: 15
abundance: NA
v_gene: TRBV27
d_gene: NA
j_gene: TRBJ1-2

CDR3nt: TGTGCCAGCAGCACAGACGCAGGTCCACAAGAGACCCAGTACTTC
CDR3aa: CASSTDAGPQETQYF
len: 15
abundance: NA
v_gene: TRBV11-2
d_gene: NA
j_gene: TRBJ2-5

CDR3nt: TGTGCCAGCAGCGTAGGGGCGAGTGGACAGGCGCTTCAAGAGACCCAGTACTTC
CDR3aa: CASSVGASGQALQETQYF
len: 18
abundance: NA
v_gene: TRBV9
d_gene: TRBD1
j_gene: TRBJ2-5

CDR3nt: TGTGCCAGCAGCCAGGGAATAGGTCGAGAGGAGACCCAGTACTTC
CDR3aa: CASSQGIGREETQYF
len: 15
abundance: NA
v_gene: TRBV28
d_gene: NA
j_gene: TRBJ2-5

CDR3nt: TGTGCCAGCAGCCAAACACTAGCGGAGACCCAAGAGACCCAGTACTTC
CDR3aa: CASSQTLAETQETQYF
len: 16
abundance: NA
v_gene: TRBV14
d_gene: TRBD2
j_gene: TRBJ2-5

CDR3nt: TGTGCCAGCAGTTACCGGGGGGATGGCTCCTACGAGCAGTACTTC
CDR3aa: CASSYRGDGSYEQYF
len: 15
abundance: many
v_gene: TRBV6-5
d_gene: TRBD2
j_gene: TRBJ2-7